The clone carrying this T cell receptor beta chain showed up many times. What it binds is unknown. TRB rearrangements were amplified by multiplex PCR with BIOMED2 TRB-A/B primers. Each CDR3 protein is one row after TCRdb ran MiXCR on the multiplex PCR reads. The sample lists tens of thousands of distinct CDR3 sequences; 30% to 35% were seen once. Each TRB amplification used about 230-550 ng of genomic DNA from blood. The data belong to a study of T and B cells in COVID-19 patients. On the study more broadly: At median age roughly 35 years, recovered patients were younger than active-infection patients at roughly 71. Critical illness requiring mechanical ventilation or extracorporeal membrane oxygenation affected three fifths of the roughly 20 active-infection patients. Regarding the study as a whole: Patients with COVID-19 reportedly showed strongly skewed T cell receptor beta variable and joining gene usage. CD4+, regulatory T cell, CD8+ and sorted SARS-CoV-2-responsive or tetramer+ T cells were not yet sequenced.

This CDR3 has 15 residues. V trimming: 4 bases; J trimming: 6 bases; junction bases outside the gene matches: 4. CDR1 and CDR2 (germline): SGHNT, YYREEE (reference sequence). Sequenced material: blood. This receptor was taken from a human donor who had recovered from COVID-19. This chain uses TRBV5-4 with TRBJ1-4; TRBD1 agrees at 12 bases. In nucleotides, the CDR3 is TGTGCCAGCAGCCAGGGGACAGGGGGCGATGAAAAACTGTTTTTT. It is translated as CASSQGTGGDEKLFF.